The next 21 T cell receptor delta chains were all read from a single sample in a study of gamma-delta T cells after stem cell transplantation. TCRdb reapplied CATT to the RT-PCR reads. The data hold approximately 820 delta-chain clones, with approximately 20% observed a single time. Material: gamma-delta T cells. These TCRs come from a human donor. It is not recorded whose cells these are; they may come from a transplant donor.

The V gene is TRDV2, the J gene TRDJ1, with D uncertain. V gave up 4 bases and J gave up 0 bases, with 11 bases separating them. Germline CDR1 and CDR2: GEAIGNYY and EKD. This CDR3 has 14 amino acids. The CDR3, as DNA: TGTGCCTGTGAACCATTGGGACACACCGATAAACTCATCTTT. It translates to CACEPLGHTDKLIF.

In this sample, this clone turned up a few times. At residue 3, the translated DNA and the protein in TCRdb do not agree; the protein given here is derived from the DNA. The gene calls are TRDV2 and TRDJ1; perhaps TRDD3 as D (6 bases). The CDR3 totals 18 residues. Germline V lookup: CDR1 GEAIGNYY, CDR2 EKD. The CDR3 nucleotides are TGTGCCTGGGACACCGTTGGGGGTCCCCTCCGAGACACCGATAAACTCATCTTT. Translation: CAWDTVGGPLRDTDKLIF.

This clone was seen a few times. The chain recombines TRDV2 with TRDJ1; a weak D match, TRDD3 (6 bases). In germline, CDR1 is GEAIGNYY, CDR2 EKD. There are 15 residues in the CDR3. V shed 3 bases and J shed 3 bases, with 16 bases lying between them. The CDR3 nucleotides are TGTGCCTGTGACCCGGCTGGGGTTATCGCCGATAAACTCATCTTT. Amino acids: CACDPAGVIADKLIF.

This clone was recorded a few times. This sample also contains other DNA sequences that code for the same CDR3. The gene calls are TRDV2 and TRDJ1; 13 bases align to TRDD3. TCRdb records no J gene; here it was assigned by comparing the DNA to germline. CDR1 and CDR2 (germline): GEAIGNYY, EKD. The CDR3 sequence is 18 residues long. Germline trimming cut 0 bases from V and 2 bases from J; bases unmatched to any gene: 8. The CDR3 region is CACDTRKLLGDTTDKLIF. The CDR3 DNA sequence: TGTGCCTGTGACACCAGAAAATTACTGGGGGATACGACCGATAAACTCATCTTT.

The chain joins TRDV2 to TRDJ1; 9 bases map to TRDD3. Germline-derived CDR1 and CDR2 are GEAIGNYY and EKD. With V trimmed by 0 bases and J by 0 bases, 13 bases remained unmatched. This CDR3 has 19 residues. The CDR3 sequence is CACDTLEGQLGEYTDKLIF. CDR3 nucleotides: TGTGCCTGTGACACCCTAGAGGGGCAACTGGGGGAGTACACCGATAAACTCATCTTT.

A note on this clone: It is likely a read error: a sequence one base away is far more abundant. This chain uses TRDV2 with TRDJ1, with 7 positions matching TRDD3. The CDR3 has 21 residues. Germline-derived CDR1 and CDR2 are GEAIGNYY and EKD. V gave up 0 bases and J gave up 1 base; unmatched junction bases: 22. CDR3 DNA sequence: TGTGCCTGTGACACCGTTGAGTCCAACCGGCGTATTGGGGGACTCACCGATAAACTCATCTTT. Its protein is CACDTVESNRRIGGLTDKLIF.

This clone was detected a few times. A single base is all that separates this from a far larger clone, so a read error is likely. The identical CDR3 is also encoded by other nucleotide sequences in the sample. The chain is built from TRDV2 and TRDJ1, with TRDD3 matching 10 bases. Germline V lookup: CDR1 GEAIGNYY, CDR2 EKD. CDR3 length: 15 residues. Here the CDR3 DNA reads TGTGCCTGCGACACCGTACTGGGGGATACCGATAAACTCATCTTT. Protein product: CACDTVLGDTDKLIF.

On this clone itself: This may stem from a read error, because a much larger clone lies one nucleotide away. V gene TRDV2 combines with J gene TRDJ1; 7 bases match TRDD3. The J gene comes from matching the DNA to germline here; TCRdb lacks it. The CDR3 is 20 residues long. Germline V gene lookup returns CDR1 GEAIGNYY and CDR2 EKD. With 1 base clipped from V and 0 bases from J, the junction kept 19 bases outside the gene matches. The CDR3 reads CACDTLPSGAGGSYTDKLIF. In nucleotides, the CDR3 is TGTGCCTGTGACACTCTACCTTCTGGGGCTGGGGGCTCGTACACCGATAAACTCATCTTT.

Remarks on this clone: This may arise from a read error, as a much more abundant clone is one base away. The CDR3 nucleotides are TGTGCCTGTGACCCGGTTTGGGGGGATACGGGGTCTAAGTACACCGATAAACTCATCTTT. This codes for CACDPVWGDTGSKYTDKLIF. The chain links TRDV2 to TRDJ1, with 10 bases lining up with TRDD3. The J gene was not available in TCRdb and was assigned here by matching the DNA to germline segments. Unmatched junction bases numbered 18, after V lost 3 bases and J lost 0 bases. From germline, CDR1 is GEAIGNYY and CDR2 EKD. The CDR3 covers 20 residues.

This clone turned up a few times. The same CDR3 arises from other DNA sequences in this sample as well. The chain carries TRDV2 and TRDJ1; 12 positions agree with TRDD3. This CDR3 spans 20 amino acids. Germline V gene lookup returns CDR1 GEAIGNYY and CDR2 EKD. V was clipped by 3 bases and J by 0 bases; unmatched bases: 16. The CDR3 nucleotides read TGTGCCTGTGACCCGTTACTGGGGGATACACCTTTCGATGACACCGATAAACTCATCTTT. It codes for CACDPLLGDTPFDDTDKLIF.

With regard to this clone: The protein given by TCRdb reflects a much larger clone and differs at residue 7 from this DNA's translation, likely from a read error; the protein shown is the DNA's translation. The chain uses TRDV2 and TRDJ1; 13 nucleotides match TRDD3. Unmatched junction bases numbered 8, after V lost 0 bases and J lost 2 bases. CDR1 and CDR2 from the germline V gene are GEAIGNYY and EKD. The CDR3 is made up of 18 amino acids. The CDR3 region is CACDTLELLGDTTDKLIF. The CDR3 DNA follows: TGTGCCTGTGACACCCTAGAATTACTGGGGGATACGACCGATAAACTCATCTTT.

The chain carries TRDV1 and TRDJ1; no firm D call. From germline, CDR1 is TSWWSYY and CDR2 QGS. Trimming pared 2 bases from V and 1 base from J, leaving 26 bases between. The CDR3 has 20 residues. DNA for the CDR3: TGTGCTCTTGGGGAAACCGCTACGCCGTACTTAATGGAGGGCACCGATAAACTCATCTTT. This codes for CALGETATPYLMEGTDKLIF.

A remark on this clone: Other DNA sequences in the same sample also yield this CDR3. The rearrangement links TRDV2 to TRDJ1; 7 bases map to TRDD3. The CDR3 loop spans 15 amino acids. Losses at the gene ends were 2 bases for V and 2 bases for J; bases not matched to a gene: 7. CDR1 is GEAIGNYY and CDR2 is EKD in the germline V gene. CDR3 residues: CACDRLTGVTDKLIF. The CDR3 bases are TGTGCCTGTGACAGACTCACTGGGGTTACCGATAAACTCATCTTT.

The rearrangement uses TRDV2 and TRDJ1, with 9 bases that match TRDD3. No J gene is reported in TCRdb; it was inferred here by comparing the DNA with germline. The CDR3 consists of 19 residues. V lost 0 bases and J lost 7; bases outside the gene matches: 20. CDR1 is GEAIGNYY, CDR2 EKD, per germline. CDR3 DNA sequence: TGTGCCTGTGACACCGGTAGGGCTCAGATGGGGGATAGAAGCGGTAAACTCATCTTT. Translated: CACDTGRAQMGDRSGKLIF.

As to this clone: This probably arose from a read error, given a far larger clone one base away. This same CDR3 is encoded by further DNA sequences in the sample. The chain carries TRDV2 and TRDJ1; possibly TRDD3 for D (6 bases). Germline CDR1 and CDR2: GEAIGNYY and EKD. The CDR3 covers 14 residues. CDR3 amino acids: CACDTVSGERELIF. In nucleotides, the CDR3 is TGTGCCTGCGACACCGTGTCGGGGGAGAGGGAACTCATCTTT.

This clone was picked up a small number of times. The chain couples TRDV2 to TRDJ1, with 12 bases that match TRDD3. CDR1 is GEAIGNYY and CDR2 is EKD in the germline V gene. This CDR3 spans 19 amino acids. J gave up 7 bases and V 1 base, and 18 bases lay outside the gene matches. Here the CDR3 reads CACDTIVLGDTLWSGKLIF. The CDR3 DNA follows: TGTGCCTGTGACACGATTGTCCTGGGGGATACGCTGTGGTCTGGTAAACTCATCTTT.

CDR3 DNA: TGTGCCTGTGACACCGAGACCCTGCAGGGGACCGATAAACTCATCTTT. Translation: CACDTETLQGTDKLIF. J is TRDJ1 and V is TRDV2, with unresolved D. Here the J gene came from matching the DNA to germline, since TCRdb omits it. Per the germline V gene, CDR1 is GEAIGNYY and CDR2 is EKD. The CDR3 loop spans 16 amino acids. Trimming took 0 bases from V and 2 from J, leaving 15 bases between them.

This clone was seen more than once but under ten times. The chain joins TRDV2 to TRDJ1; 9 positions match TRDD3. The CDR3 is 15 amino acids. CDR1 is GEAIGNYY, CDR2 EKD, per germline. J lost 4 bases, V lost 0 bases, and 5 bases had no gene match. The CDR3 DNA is TGTGCCTGTGACACCGTTGGGGGATATAGCGATAAACTCATCTTT. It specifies CACDTVGGYSDKLIF.

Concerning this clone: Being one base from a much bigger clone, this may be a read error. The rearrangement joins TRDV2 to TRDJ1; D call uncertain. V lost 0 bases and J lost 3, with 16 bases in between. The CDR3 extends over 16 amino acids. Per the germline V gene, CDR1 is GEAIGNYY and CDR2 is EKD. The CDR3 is CACDTVQRTNADKLIF. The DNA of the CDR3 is TGTGCCTGTGACACCGTACAACGCACCAACGCCGATAAACTCATCTTT.

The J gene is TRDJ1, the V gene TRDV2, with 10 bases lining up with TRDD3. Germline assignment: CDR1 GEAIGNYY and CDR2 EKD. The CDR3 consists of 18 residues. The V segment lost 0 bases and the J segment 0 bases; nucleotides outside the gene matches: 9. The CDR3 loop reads CACDTVTGGSSYTDKLIF. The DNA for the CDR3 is TGTGCCTGTGACACCGTCACTGGGGGATCGTCCTACACCGATAAACTCATCTTT.

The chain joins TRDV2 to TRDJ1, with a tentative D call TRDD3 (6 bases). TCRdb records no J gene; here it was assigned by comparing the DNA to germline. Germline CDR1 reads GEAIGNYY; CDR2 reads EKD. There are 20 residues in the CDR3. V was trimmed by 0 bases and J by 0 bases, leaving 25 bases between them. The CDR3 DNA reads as TGTGCCTGTGACACCGGAAGCTTGAGGGGGGAGACGAAGTACACCGATAAACTCATCTTT. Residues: CACDTGSLRGETKYTDKLIF.